The 30 T cell receptor beta chains given below trace back to one sample, sequenced in a study of PD-L1 blockade in urothelial cancer. Profiling relied on immunoSEQ multiplex PCR, and the TCRdb table lists in-frame clones only, not all of them. The data contain 48,000 or so clones, about four fifths of them singletons. Time point specified: peripheral blood 6 weeks after treatment start. This material consisted of PBMCs, taken around atezolizumab (anti-PD-L1) treatment. The receptors were gathered from a man in his 70s with urothelial cancer.

The chain uses TRBV5-1 and TRBJ2-4; TRBD1 might be the D (7 bases). The CDR3 totals 16 residues. Trimming stripped 4 bases from V and 0 bases from J, with 14 bases between. Looked up from germline, CDR1 is SGHRS and CDR2 is YFSETQ. The CDR3 sequence: CASSGGTALAKNIQYF. CDR3 bases: TGCGCCAGCAGCGGGGGGACAGCACTAGCCAAAAACATTCAGTACTTC.

Remarks on this clone: One end of the junction is discordant with germline, which a read error may explain. This chain uses TRBV5-5 with TRBJ2-2; tentatively, D is TRBD1 or TRBD2 (6 bases each). The CDR3 length is 13 residues. Germline loops: CDR1 SGHKS, CDR2 YYEKEE (reference sequence). CDR3 DNA: TGTGCCAGCACCTTGGGGGGACACGGGGAGCTGTTTTTT. Protein product: CASTLGGHGELFF.

This rearrangement joins TRBV27 to TRBJ1-4; 9 bases match TRBD1. The trim removed 7 bases at V and 8 bases at J, leaving 8 bases unmatched. This CDR3 comprises 14 residues. Germline lookup yields CDR1 MNHEY and CDR2 SMNVEV (reference sequence). CDR3 sequence (DNA): TGTGCCAGCACCAGGACAGGGGCAGGGGAAAAACTGTTTTTT. Translation gives CASTRTGAGEKLFF.

V and J are TRBV4-1 and TRBJ2-1; D is perhaps TRBD2 (6 bases). V dropped 1 base and J dropped 4 bases, with 14 bases sitting between them. Per the germline V gene, CDR1 is MGHRA and CDR2 is YSYEKL. The CDR3 length is 16 residues. CDR3 sequence reads: CASSQARREGYNEQFF. The CDR3, as DNA: TGCGCCAGCAGCCAAGCGCGGCGGGAAGGATACAATGAGCAGTTCTTC.

The sample holds a few counts of this clone. The CDR3 protein is CASSDPTTSQPEQFF. The CDR3 DNA reads as TGCGCCAGCAGTGACCCGACGACTAGCCAACCTGAGCAGTTCTTC. J is TRBJ2-1 and V is TRBV10-2; 7 nucleotides match TRBD2. The length of the CDR3 is 15 residues. V shed 3 bases and J 9 bases; nucleotides not matched to a gene: 11. CDR1 and CDR2 (germline): WSHSY, SAAADI.

The chain combines TRBV23-1 with TRBJ2-7, with 12 bases that match TRBD2. TRBV23-1 belongs to the ORF category, with a function that is uncertain. V gave up 7 bases and J gave up 1 base; unmatched junction bases: 11. The CDR3 loop spans 17 amino acids. The CDR3 region is CASITVPGTSGSYEQYF. In DNA form, the CDR3 reads TGCGCCAGCATTACCGTACCAGGGACTAGCGGGTCCTACGAGCAGTACTTC.

The rearrangement links TRBV18 to TRBJ1-1, with 7 bases identical to TRBD1. CDR1 and CDR2 (germline): KGHSH, LQKENI. V trimming: 6 bases; J trimming: 1 base; junction bases outside the gene matches: 8. The CDR3 length is 15 residues. The chain's CDR3 is CASSQTGAGNTEAFF. The CDR3 region has the DNA TGTGCCAGCTCGCAAACAGGGGCAGGGAACACTGAAGCTTTCTTT.

The chain joins TRBV6-4 to TRBJ1-2, with unresolved D. CDR1 and CDR2 (germline): MRHNA, SNTAGT. V lost 4 bases to trimming and J lost 4 bases, with 4 bases between them. The CDR3 runs 11 residues. This CDR3 is CASSGSYGYTF. The CDR3 coding sequence is TGTGCCAGCAGTGGGAGCTATGGCTACACCTTC.

The chain recombines TRBV21-1 with TRBJ1-2; no DNA check was done on the table's D call, TRBD1. TRBV21-1 is listed as a pseudogene. The CDR3 sequence is 15 residues long. Here the CDR3 DNA reads TGTGCCGGGTCGATGATCAGGGGCTGGGGCTATGGCTACACCTTC. Protein product: CAGSMIRGWGYGYTF.

The chain is built from TRBV18 and TRBJ2-7, with 8 positions matching TRBD2. The trim removed 3 bases at V and 7 bases at J, leaving 11 bases unmatched. Germline CDR1 KGHSH, CDR2 LQKENI. There are 15 residues in the CDR3. The CDR3 DNA reads as TGTGCCAGCTCACCCCCGGGAGGGGTTAGAAGTGAGCAGTACTTC. Translation: CASSPPGGVRSEQYF.

The rearrangement links TRBV2 to TRBJ2-3; TRBD2 might be the D (5 bases). V lost 7 bases and J 5 bases, leaving 7 bases between the germline ends. From germline, CDR1 is SNHLY and CDR2 FYNNEI. The CDR3 runs 11 residues. Here the CDR3 DNA reads TGTGCCAGCATGAGGGAAGATACGCAGTATTTT. Translation gives CASMREDTQYF.

This clone is categorized as medium-sized. This chain links TRBV28 with TRBJ1-3, with D possibly TRBD1 on 6 matching bases. Trimming pared 8 bases from V and 4 bases from J, leaving 9 bases between. Germline-derived CDR1 and CDR2 are MDHEN and SYDVKM. The CDR3 extends over 12 amino acids. CDR3 nucleotide sequence: TGTGCCAGCGGGACACCGGGAAACACCATATATTTT. It is translated as CASGTPGNTIYF. The variable domain in full, with the rest retrieved from reference TRBV28 and TRBJ1-3, is DVKVTQSSRYLVKRTGEKVFLECVQDMDHENMFWYRQDPGLGLRLIYFSYDVKMKEKGDIPEGYSVSREKKERFSLILESASTNQTSMYLCASGTPGNTIYFGEGSWLTVV.

The chain recombines TRBV7-9 with TRBJ1-1; 7 bases fit TRBD1. The CDR3 is 15 residues long. The ends lost 6 bases at V and 4 bases at J; junction bases unmatched: 11. The germline V gene has CDR1 SEHNR and CDR2 FQNEAQ (reference sequence). The CDR3 DNA is TGTGCCAGCAGGCCCCGGCCAGGGGGAGGCACTGAAGCTTTCTTT. Its protein is CASRPRPGGGTEAFF.

This clone was counted many times. The chain links TRBV9 to TRBJ2-1; D not resolved. The ends were cut back, 1 base at V and 6 bases at J, with 11 bases in the middle. CDR1 and CDR2 (germline): SGDLS, YYNGEE. This CDR3 is 14 amino acids long. CDR3 loop: CASSVYRVGNEQFF. In DNA, the CDR3 is TGTGCCAGCAGCGTATACCGGGTAGGCAATGAGCAGTTCTTC.

This chain uses TRBV5-1 with TRBJ1-1; a weak D match, TRBD1 (5 bases). CDR1 is SGHRS and CDR2 is YFSETQ in the germline V gene. V shed 0 bases and J shed 1 base, with 10 bases lying between them. The length of the CDR3 is 15 residues. The CDR3: CASSLGPQGNTEAFF. The CDR3 DNA reads as TGCGCCAGCAGCTTGGGACCTCAGGGGAACACTGAAGCTTTCTTT.

The gene calls are TRBV5-1 and TRBJ2-1, with D possibly matching TRBD2 (6 bases). Germline CDR1 is SGHRS and CDR2 is YFSETQ. CDR3 length: 15 residues. V was cut by 3 bases and J by 4 bases, with 14 bases left in between. In DNA, the CDR3 is TGCGCCAGCAGCTGGAGGGGCATAGGGTACAATGAGCAGTTCTTC. It encodes CASSWRGIGYNEQFF.

CDR3: CASSLESIGGEQFF. CDR3 DNA: TGTGCCAGCAGCTTGGAGTCCATAGGGGGTGAGCAGTTCTTC. J is TRBJ2-1 and V is TRBV5-4, with D maybe TRBD1 (6 bases). This CDR3 comprises 14 residues. CDR1 SGHNT and CDR2 YYREEE come from the germline V gene (reference sequence). The V end was cut by 0 bases, the J end by 9 bases, with 13 bases between.

The chain employs TRBV28 and TRBJ1-2, with no clear D. CDR1 MDHEN and CDR2 SYDVKM come from the germline V gene. Trimming removed 7 bases at V and 6 bases at J, with 9 bases between. The CDR3 extends over 11 amino acids. CDR3 in DNA: TGTGCCAGCACCGGTGAGGATGGCTACACCTTC. Translation: CASTGEDGYTF.

For this clone: A read error may produce the germline difference seen at one junction end. V gene TRBV7-7 combines with J gene TRBJ2-3, with D perhaps matching TRBD2 (6 bases). The CDR3 extends over 14 amino acids. Germline loops: CDR1 SSHAT, CDR2 FNYEAQ (reference sequence). CDR3 nucleotide sequence: TGTGCTAGCAGCTTAGGGACGGAGGGGTATACGCAGTATTTT. Its translation is CASSLGTEGYTQYF.

The chain carries TRBV4-1 and TRBJ1-5, with D maybe TRBD1 (6 bases). Looked up from germline, CDR1 is MGHRA and CDR2 is YSYEKL. This CDR3 is 21 amino acids long. V lost 4 bases and J lost 6, with 34 bases in between. CDR3 residues: CASSPIIWGSFGQGHGQPQHF. The CDR3 DNA sequence: TGCGCCAGCAGCCCTATAATCTGGGGGAGCTTTGGGCAGGGGCACGGTCAGCCCCAGCATTTT.

The rearrangement uses TRBV9 and TRBJ1-1; TRBD1 matches 9 bases. Germline V gene data show CDR1 as SGDLS and CDR2 as YYNGEE. This CDR3 contains 15 residues. Trimming cost V 4 bases and J 5 bases; bases outside gene matches: 9. CDR3 protein: CASSKTQGARTEAFF. The CDR3 region has the DNA TGTGCCAGCAGCAAAACACAGGGGGCAAGGACTGAAGCTTTCTTT.

The chain links TRBV28 to TRBJ1-5; D is possibly TRBD1 (5 bases). Trimming pared 7 bases from V and 5 bases from J, leaving 12 bases between. Germline values: CDR1 MDHEN, CDR2 SYDVKM. There are 13 residues in the CDR3. The CDR3, as DNA: TGTGCCAGCACCTCGGGGGAGGATCAGCCCCAGCATTTT. Translation gives CASTSGEDQPQHF.

The J gene is TRBJ2-7, the V gene TRBV10-3; 9 bases fit TRBD1. The trim removed 6 bases at V and 2 bases at J, leaving 14 bases unmatched. CDR1 and CDR2 (germline): ENHRY, SYGVKD. The CDR3 consists of 17 residues. This CDR3 reads CAISPGQGGGRTYEQYF. CDR3 in DNA: TGTGCCATCAGCCCGGGACAGGGCGGAGGGAGGACCTACGAGCAGTACTTC.

The rearrangement joins TRBV7-3 to TRBJ2-5; tentative D call: TRBD2 (6 bases). Germline V gives CDR1 SGHTA, CDR2 FQGTGA. With 5 bases removed from V and 4 bases from J, the gap between germline ends came to 20 bases. There are 16 residues in the CDR3. The CDR3 coding sequence is TGTGCCAGCAGCCCAACCGGTTCGGGGGTACGAGAGACCCAGTACTTC. Residues: CASSPTGSGVRETQYF.

This chain connects TRBV10-3 to TRBJ1-5, with TRBD1 identical over 9 bases. Germline V lookup: CDR1 ENHRY, CDR2 SYGVKD. The CDR3 length is 17 residues. Trimming took 3 bases from V and 3 from J; bases not matched to a gene: 9. The CDR3 bases are TGTGCCATCAGTGATAGATTATGGACAGGGGACAATCAGCCCCAGCATTTT. Translating gives CAISDRLWTGDNQPQHF.

This clone was seen just once. The chain is built from TRBV27 and TRBJ2-2; D possibly corresponds to TRBD2 (6 bases). The CDR3 is 15 amino acids. V lost 5 bases to trimming and J lost 2 bases, with 12 bases between them. Germline V gene data show CDR1 as MNHEY and CDR2 as SMNVEV (reference sequence). The CDR3 reads CASSNAGLNTGELFF. The CDR3 region has the DNA TGTGCCAGCAGTAACGCGGGACTTAACACCGGGGAGCTGTTTTTT.

This chain links TRBV30 with TRBJ2-7; a weak D match, TRBD2 (5 bases). This CDR3 region has 15 residues. The germline gives CDR1 GTSNPN, CDR2 SVGIG (reference sequence). The V gene lost 0 bases and the J gene lost 4 bases, with 16 bases spanning the gap. CDR3 sequence reads: CAWSVTLRAAYEQYF. CDR3 DNA: TGTGCCTGGAGTGTGACCTTGCGGGCGGCTTACGAGCAGTACTTC.

The J gene is TRBJ2-7, the V gene TRBV14, with D uncertain. The V and J ends lost 2 bases and 0 bases respectively, with 11 bases between them. The CDR3 contains 15 residues. CDR1 and CDR2 (germline): SGHDN, FVKESK. The CDR3 spells CASSQFPKSSYEQYF. DNA of the CDR3: TGTGCCAGCAGCCAATTCCCTAAGAGCTCCTACGAGCAGTACTTC.

The chain couples TRBV28 to TRBJ1-1, with 12 bases fitting TRBD1. CDR3 length: 16 residues. Germline CDR1 is MDHEN and CDR2 is SYDVKM. The V and J ends lost 5 bases and 1 base, in that order; junction bases with no gene match: 5. The CDR3 sequence: CASSPLGQGANTEAFF. The CDR3 DNA reads as TGTGCCAGCAGTCCCCTGGGACAGGGGGCGAACACTGAAGCTTTCTTT.

V and J are TRBV18 and TRBJ2-3, with 10 bases identical to TRBD1. The germline V gene encodes CDR1 KGHSH and CDR2 LQKENI. The length of the CDR3 is 14 residues. With V trimmed by 3 bases and J by 4 bases, 1 base remained unmatched. The CDR3 sequence is CASSPGQGSDTQYF. The CDR3 DNA sequence: TGTGCCAGCTCACCGGGACAGGGGTCAGATACGCAGTATTTT.